This T cell receptor (beta chain) was sequenced for a study of T-cell memory formation after mild COVID-19. Study-wide results and caveats: The CD4+ clones that contracted clustered mainly within CM and EM, and the CD8+ clones concentrated in EMRA.

As to this clonotype: The antigen remains unidentified.

TCRdb itself ran the 5' RACE reads through MiXCR, one entry per CDR3 protein. The sample yields 190,000 or so distinct CDR3 sequences, around 26% seen once. The specimen was PBMCs or a T cell subset sorted from them (not recorded which). The receptor's source is an adult woman who had mild COVID-19 (a few samples of this study predate the infection). Cell type and time point are not known.

The CDR3 region is CATSRGTSGGGRNIQYF. The DNA of the CDR3 is TGTGCCACCAGCAGAGGGACTAGCGGAGGGGGAAGGAACATTCAGTACTTC. The J gene is TRBJ2-4, the V gene TRBV15, with 10 bases identical to TRBD2. V trimming: 1 base; J trimming: 7 bases; junction bases outside the gene matches: 10. This CDR3 comprises 17 residues. Germline lookup yields CDR1 LNHNV and CDR2 YYDKDF (reference sequence).